The 27 T cell receptor beta chains below were found in one sample sequenced in a study of beta chain features in type 1 diabetes. What was sequenced were expressed TCRB transcripts, since all of the isolated RNA had been reverse transcribed. Method: immunoSEQ multiplex PCR; TCRdb's copy keeps in-frame clones and lacks some. This sample has about 180,000 clones, with more than 10% found just once. The sequenced sample consisted of central memory CD4+ T cells from blood. The source of these receptors is a woman younger than 35 in good health.

The gene calls are TRBV10-3 and TRBJ2-1; 10 nucleotides agree with TRBD2. V shed 8 bases, J shed 7 bases, and the junction held 5 bases outside the gene matches. CDR3 length: 13 residues. Per germline, CDR1 ENHRY and CDR2 SYGVKD. The CDR3, as DNA: TGTGCCATCCTAGCGGGAGACGGGAATGAGCAGTTCTTC. Translating it yields CAILAGDGNEQFF.

CDR3 residues: CASSKAGGTTNTGELFF. CDR3 sequence (DNA): TGTGCCAGCAGCAAAGCGGGGGGGACAACGAACACCGGGGAGCTGTTTTTT. The chain carries TRBV21-1 and TRBJ2-2; no check of the table's D call, TRBD2, against the DNA was made. TRBV21-1 represents a pseudogene. The CDR3 covers 17 residues.

In its sample, this clone was seen a few times. This chain joins TRBV7-3 and TRBJ1-2, with D maybe TRBD1 (6 bases). The CDR3 has 13 amino acids. V was trimmed by 0 bases and J by 6 bases, leaving 8 bases between them. The germline gives CDR1 SGHTA, CDR2 FQGTGA. DNA for the CDR3: TGTGCCAGCAGCTTAACCTCAGGGGATGGCTACACCTTC. Translating it yields CASSLTSGDGYTF.

This clone was seen more than once but under ten times. The rearrangement joins TRBV5-1 to TRBJ2-5; TRBD2 aligns across 9 bases. The junction had 5 bases not matched to a gene; V was cut back by 4 bases and J by 4 bases. The germline CDR1 and CDR2 sequences are SGHRS and YFSETQ. The CDR3 has 14 residues. CDR3 bases: TGCGCCAGCAGCCCTGGGACTAGCCGAGAGACCCAGTACTTC. Its translation: CASSPGTSRETQYF.

The chain couples TRBV4-2 to TRBJ1-4; TRBD1 matches 10 bases. This CDR3 contains 16 residues. The germline CDR1 and CDR2 sequences are LGHNA and YNFKEQ. After removal of 1 base from V and 8 bases from J, the junction contained 7 bases not matched to a gene. The DNA for the CDR3 is TGTGCCAGCAGCCAAGGGACAGGGGGAAGTGAAGAAAAACTGTTTTTT. It translates to CASSQGTGGSEEKLFF.

The chain has TRBV5-4 and TRBJ1-2; no clear D gene. V dropped 3 bases and J dropped 2 bases, with 11 bases sitting between them. This CDR3 spans 14 amino acids. From germline, CDR1 is SGHNT and CDR2 YYREEE (reference sequence). The CDR3 nucleotides read TGTGCCAGCAGCTGGCAGACATACAACTATGGCTACACCTTC. Amino acids: CASSWQTYNYGYTF. The full variable domain, its missing parts supplied by reference TRBV5-4 and TRBJ1-2, is ETGVTQSPTHLIKTRGQQVTLRCSSQSGHNTVSWYQQALGQGPQFIFQYYREEENGRGNFPPRFSGLQFPNYSSELNVNALELDDSALYLCASSWQTYNYGYTFGSGTRLTVV.

This clone was counted a few times. The gene calls are TRBV29-1 and TRBJ2-5; a possible D gene is TRBD2 (6 bases). Germline CDR1 is SQVTM and CDR2 is ANQGSEA. With 5 bases removed from V and 5 bases from J, the gap between germline ends came to 18 bases. The CDR3 covers 14 residues. The CDR3 DNA reads TGCAGCGTTTTTTCTCGGAGGGCCAGGGAGACCCAGTACTTC. Its protein is CSVFSRRARETQYF.

The chain combines TRBV7-3 with TRBJ2-5; 9 bases fit TRBD1. CDR3 size: 14 residues. V trimming: 5 bases; J trimming: 5 bases; junction bases outside the gene matches: 6. Looked up from germline, CDR1 is SGHTA and CDR2 is FQGTGA. CDR3 loop: CASSTTGGPETQYF. For the CDR3, the DNA is TGTGCCAGCAGCACCACAGGGGGCCCTGAGACCCAGTACTTC.

This clone has just a few counts. A far larger clone is one base from this, pointing to a likely read error. This chain joins TRBV7-9 and TRBJ2-2, with 7 bases fitting TRBD1. Germline values: CDR1 SEHNR, CDR2 FQNEAQ (reference sequence). With 4 bases clipped from V and 6 bases from J, the junction kept 2 bases outside the gene matches. The CDR3 consists of 13 residues. The CDR3 DNA follows: TGTGCCAGCAGCTCTACAGGGGCCGGGGAGCTGTTTTTT. Its translation: CASSSTGAGELFF.

This clone turned up a few times. This sequence joins TRBV11-2 and TRBJ2-1; 12 bases align to TRBD2. Unmatched junction bases numbered 9, after V lost 1 base and J lost 5 bases. Germline V gene sequence: CDR1 SGHAT, CDR2 FQNNGV. CDR3 length: 18 amino acids. CDR3 in amino acids: CASSLGGTSGRRHNEQFF. CDR3 in DNA: TGTGCCAGCAGCTTAGGGGGTACTAGCGGGAGGAGACACAATGAGCAGTTCTTC.

The V gene is TRBV28, the J gene TRBJ1-1, with unresolved D. Germline CDR1 is MDHEN and CDR2 is SYDVKM. This CDR3 is built from 12 residues. Trimming left V 5 bases short and J 1 base short, with 5 bases between. CDR3 in amino acids: CASSRRNTEAFF. For the CDR3, the DNA is TGTGCCAGCAGTCGCAGGAACACTGAAGCTTTCTTT.

This clone was counted a few times. This rearrangement joins TRBV7-9 to TRBJ2-3; possibly TRBD2 for D (5 bases). Trimming removed 1 base from V and 6 bases from J, with 11 bases in between. CDR3 length: 14 amino acids. CDR1 and CDR2 (germline): SEHNR, FQNEAQ (reference sequence). CDR3 in amino acids: CASSLVAGGDTQYF. Here the CDR3 DNA reads TGTGCCAGCAGCTTAGTGGCTGGCGGGGATACGCAGTATTTT.

This chain links TRBV2 with TRBJ2-3; D is uncertain. The CDR3 length is 11 residues. The V gene lost 7 bases and the J gene lost 3 bases, with 5 bases spanning the gap. Looked up from germline, CDR1 is SNHLY and CDR2 is FYNNEI. CDR3 in amino acids: CASTVTDTQYF. DNA of the CDR3: TGTGCCAGCACGGTAACAGATACGCAGTATTTT.

The chain employs TRBV25-1 and TRBJ2-1, with D uncertain. CDR3 length: 17 residues. Trimming removed 5 bases from V and 0 bases from J, with 17 bases in between. CDR1 is MGHDK, CDR2 SYGVNS, per germline. The CDR3 region has the DNA TGTGCCAGCAGTTCGGTTACCACTGTGAGCTCCTACAATGAGCAGTTCTTC. Its translation is CASSSVTTVSSYNEQFF.

V usage is TRBV6-6 and J usage is TRBJ2-4; no reliable D call. This CDR3 contains 14 residues. The V gene's germline CDR1 is MNHNY and CDR2 SVGAGI (reference sequence). The V end lost 5 bases, the J end lost 5 bases, and 13 bases lay between the germline ends. The CDR3 DNA reads TGTGCCAGCAGTGACCGGGTGGGTGAAAACATTCAGTACTTC. This sequence encodes CASSDRVGENIQYF.

A few counts support this clone. This chain uses TRBV30 with TRBJ1-4; D may be TRBD1 (5 bases). From germline, CDR1 is GTSNPN and CDR2 SVGIG (reference sequence). This CDR3 spans 16 amino acids. The V gene lost 3 bases and the J gene lost 5 bases, with 19 bases spanning the gap. CDR3 DNA: TGTGCCTGGAGAGACCTCCCCGGGGGGGGGAATGAAAAACTGTTTTTT. Its protein is CAWRDLPGGGNEKLFF.

The chain couples TRBV28 to TRBJ2-7, with 10 nucleotides matching TRBD2. Per the germline V gene, CDR1 is MDHEN and CDR2 is SYDVKM. The CDR3 length is 14 residues. Unmatched junction bases numbered 8, after V lost 7 bases and J lost 5 bases. The CDR3 region is CASILRGLANEQYF. DNA of the CDR3: TGTGCCAGCATCCTACGGGGACTAGCGAACGAGCAGTACTTC.

CDR3 sequence reads: CASNRLAEPYEQYF. The CDR3 DNA follows: TGTGCCAGCAATCGGCTAGCGGAGCCCTACGAGCAGTACTTC. The chain couples TRBV28 to TRBJ2-7, with TRBD2 identical over 7 bases. Germline values: CDR1 MDHEN, CDR2 SYDVKM. The length of the CDR3 is 14 residues. V was pared by 7 bases and J by 2 bases, with 8 bases of the junction left unmatched.

The chain employs TRBV5-4 and TRBJ2-7, with TRBD2 matching 8 bases. Germline V CDR1 and CDR2: SGHNT, YYREEE (reference sequence). This CDR3 contains 15 residues. V gave up 2 bases and J gave up 2 bases; unmatched junction bases: 6. CDR3 region: CASSLGTSGPYEQYF. The DNA of the CDR3 is TGTGCCAGCAGCTTAGGTACTAGCGGCCCCTACGAGCAGTACTTC.

The V call is TRBV2, the J call TRBJ2-7; 7 bases fit TRBD2. The length of the CDR3 is 14 residues. The germline CDR1 and CDR2 sequences are SNHLY and FYNNEI. V was pared by 6 bases and J by 0 bases, with 5 bases of the junction left unmatched. In DNA, the CDR3 is TGTGCCAGCAGAAGGCGGGAGACCTCCTACGAGCAGTACTTC. Translated: CASRRRETSYEQYF.

This clone occurred a few times. The rearrangement uses TRBV28 and TRBJ1-5; D is undetermined. CDR1 is MDHEN and CDR2 is SYDVKM in the germline V gene. V was pared by 5 bases and J by 6 bases, with 8 bases between. CDR3 size: 12 residues. As DNA, the CDR3 is TGTGCCAGCAGTGGTGGGAGTCAGCCCCAGCATTTT. Its translation: CASSGGSQPQHF. Full variable domain (missing parts from reference TRBV28 and TRBJ1-5): DVKVTQSSRYLVKRTGEKVFLECVQDMDHENMFWYRQDPGLGLRLIYFSYDVKMKEKGDIPEGYSVSREKKERFSLILESASTNQTSMYLCASSGGSQPQHFGDGTRLSIL.

The chain has TRBV27 and TRBJ1-5, with D perhaps TRBD1 (5 bases). V lost 2 bases and J 5 bases, leaving 13 bases between the germline ends. CDR1 MNHEY and CDR2 SMNVEV come from the germline V gene (reference sequence). CDR3 size: 15 residues. CDR3 in DNA: TGTGCCAGCAGTTTAGGTTGGGGAGGGGATCAGCCCCAGCATTTT. Its protein is CASSLGWGGDQPQHF.

The chain employs TRBV28 and TRBJ2-7; no clear D gene. Trimming left V 2 bases short and J 5 bases short, with 4 bases between. The CDR3 is made up of 11 amino acids. The germline gives CDR1 MDHEN, CDR2 SYDVKM. The CDR3 DNA reads TGTGCCAGCAGTTTAATAGACGAGCAGTACTTC. Amino acid sequence: CASSLIDEQYF.

This chain links TRBV5-6 with TRBJ1-2, with D possibly matching TRBD1 (5 bases). This CDR3 is 14 amino acids long. Germline assignment: CDR1 SGHDT and CDR2 YYEEEE. Trimming took 0 bases from V and 4 from J, leaving 10 bases between them. CDR3 amino acids: CASSLGGRAYGYTF. Written as DNA, the CDR3 is TGTGCCAGCAGCTTGGGGGGGAGGGCCTATGGCTACACCTTC.

CDR3 nucleotides: TGTGCCACCCCAGGGGGATCTGGGGCCAACGTCCTGACTTTC. This encodes CATPGGSGANVLTF. The V call is TRBV2, the J call TRBJ2-6; TRBD1 matches 7 bases. Trimming at V came to 10 bases and at J to 1 base, leaving 4 bases not matched to a gene. The CDR3 runs to 14 residues. Germline V gene lookup returns CDR1 SNHLY and CDR2 FYNNEI.

This clone occurred a few times. The chain employs TRBV4-3 and TRBJ2-7; D unresolved. V lost 0 bases to trimming and J lost 6 bases, with 3 bases between them. This CDR3 is 11 amino acids long. Germline CDR1 is LGHNA and CDR2 is YSLEER. This chain's CDR3 is CASSQDREQYF. The CDR3 nucleotides are TGCGCCAGCAGCCAAGATCGCGAGCAGTACTTC.

This clone was seen at least ten times. The chain uses TRBV28 and TRBJ2-3; TRBD2 agrees at 8 bases. CDR3 length: 16 residues. Germline CDR1 reads MDHEN; CDR2 reads SYDVKM. The J segment lost 0 bases and the V segment lost 2 bases, leaving 4 bases of the junction unmatched. The CDR3 is CASSLTAGESTDTQYF. CDR3 DNA sequence: TGTGCCAGCAGTTTAACAGCGGGAGAAAGCACAGATACGCAGTATTTT. Supplemented by reference TRBV28 and TRBJ2-3, the full variable domain reads DVKVTQSSRYLVKRTGEKVFLECVQDMDHENMFWYRQDPGLGLRLIYFSYDVKMKEKGDIPEGYSVSREKKERFSLILESASTNQTSMYLCASSLTAGESTDTQYFGPGTRLTVL.